This T cell receptor beta chain was sequenced in a study of T cell changes during pregnancy in multiple sclerosis (dated by TCRdb to about 2019). Study-wide context: In women with multiple sclerosis, the researchers looked at how the T cell repertoire shifted as pregnancy progressed.

Library construction relied on the immunoSEQ multiplex PCR assay. TCRdb holds this immuneACCESS table with in-frame rearrangements only. Some clones are missing; in checked studies, unresolved V genes explain under half, and the rest has no known cause. The sample profile shows 35,000 to 40,000 clones; 92% of them were found once. The top ten clones comprise roughly 5% of the sample. The CDR3 runs 19 residues from the cysteine to the phenylalanine. The only DNA kept is the CDR3, 57 bases in frame from the first base. At the junction V is shortened by 0 bases and J by 0 bases, with 16 bases in between. CDR1 and CDR2 (SGHRS, YFSETQ) derive from the germline V gene. Concerning this clone itself: No antigen is known for it. No base-level quality is on record; no much larger clone is a single base apart.

The material sequenced was CD8+ T cells from peripheral blood mononuclear cells, taken in the third trimester of pregnancy. This clonotype was sampled from a female donor with multiple sclerosis, enrolled in a pregnancy study. The rearranged chain carries TRBV5-1 and TRBJ2-6; possibly the D gene is TRBD1, per 6 matching bases. Here is the DNA: TGCGCCAGCAGCTTGGAATATGATTGGGGGCGCTCTGGGGCCAACGTCCTGACTTTC. It encodes CASSLEYDWGRSGANVLTF.